These 21 T cell receptor beta chains were sequenced from one sample in a study of shared clonotypes between healthy human individuals. Measured with immunoSEQ multiplex PCR; TCRdb has only the in-frame clones, and not every one. The repertoire has 2 million to 2.5 million clones, 92% of them found once; the top ten carry approximately 0.4%. Specimen: naive CD4+ T cells from PBMCs. Documented subset: CD45RA+ positively selected. These receptors all come from a young man in good health. Some clones in this sample may be carry-over from other donors' samples.

J is TRBJ2-7 and V is TRBV7-2, with 10 bases identical to TRBD2. V gave up 4 bases and J gave up 4 bases; unmatched junction bases: 16. Germline lookup yields CDR1 SGHTA and CDR2 FQGNSA. CDR3 size: 18 residues. Here the CDR3 reads CASSYRGAAGGPRYEQYF. CDR3 in DNA: TGTGCCAGCAGCTACAGAGGGGCAGCGGGAGGGCCAAGGTACGAGCAGTACTTC.

This chain joins TRBV6-5 and TRBJ2-7; no definite D call. Deletions cut 0 bases from V and 1 base from J, with 13 bases between. The CDR3 contains 16 residues. CDR1 and CDR2 from the germline V gene are MNHEY and SVGAGI. The CDR3 here is CASSYSNGWGSYEQYF. The CDR3 nucleotides read TGTGCCAGCAGTTACTCGAACGGATGGGGTTCCTACGAGCAGTACTTC.

The gene calls are TRBV28 and TRBJ2-5, with 7 bases aligning to TRBD2. Trimming took 7 bases from V and 1 from J; bases not matched to a gene: 6. The CDR3 consists of 14 residues. CDR1 is MDHEN, CDR2 SYDVKM, per germline. The CDR3 DNA follows: TGTGCCAGCAAACCGGGAGGTGGCCAAGAGACCCAGTACTTC. It is translated as CASKPGGGQETQYF.

The rearrangement joins TRBV6-5 to TRBJ1-3; D possibly corresponds to TRBD1 (5 bases). Germline CDR1 MNHEY, CDR2 SVGAGI. This CDR3 is 15 amino acids long. V was trimmed by 0 bases and J by 6 bases, leaving 12 bases between them. CDR3 residues: CASSYSPGEQNTIYF. CDR3 DNA sequence: TGTGCCAGCAGTTACTCGCCGGGGGAACAAAACACCATATATTTT.

This clone was found once. V is TRBV7-3 and J is TRBJ1-5; unclear D gene. This CDR3 has 16 amino acids. The germline gives CDR1 SGHTA, CDR2 FQGTGA. With 5 bases removed from V and 0 bases from J, the gap between germline ends came to 14 bases. CDR3 nucleotide sequence: TGTGCCAGCAGCCCCTACAACTCCTATAGCAATCAGCCCCAGCATTTT. It yields the protein CASSPYNSYSNQPQHF.

The chain uses TRBV28 and TRBJ1-2, with D possibly being TRBD1 (6 bases). Trimming cost V 5 bases and J 6 bases, with 16 bases left between them. The CDR3 runs to 14 residues. CDR1 and CDR2 from the germline V gene are MDHEN and SYDVKM. For the CDR3, the DNA is TGTGCCAGCAGTGGGGTTTCGGGGGCAGATGGCTACACCTTC. Residues: CASSGVSGADGYTF.

The chain's CDR3 is CASSPLTGDLNTEAFF. The DNA for the CDR3 is TGTGCCAGTAGTCCCCTGACAGGGGACTTGAACACTGAAGCTTTCTTT. The chain recombines TRBV19 with TRBJ1-1; 8 bases agree with TRBD1. Trimming took 5 bases from V and 0 from J; bases not matched to a gene: 8. Germline V gene sequence: CDR1 LNHDA, CDR2 SQIVND (reference sequence). The CDR3 is 16 amino acids.

J is TRBJ2-7 and V is TRBV19; TRBD2 agrees at 11 bases. V dropped 1 base and J dropped 2; count of bases not matched to a gene: 4. Looked up from germline, CDR1 is LNHDA and CDR2 is SQIVND (reference sequence). The CDR3 length is 16 residues. CDR3 in DNA: TGTGCCAGTAGTATAGTTGGGACTAGCGGACCCTACGAGCAGTACTTC. This encodes CASSIVGTSGPYEQYF.

The chain carries TRBV7-3 and TRBJ2-5; 12 bases map to TRBD2. V lost 5 bases and J lost 2; bases outside the gene matches: 9. CDR1 is SGHTA, CDR2 FQGTGA, per germline. The length of the CDR3 is 17 residues. As DNA, the CDR3 is TGTGCCAGCAGCCCTGGGACTAGCGGGCCCTATCAAGAGACCCAGTACTTC. It translates to CASSPGTSGPYQETQYF.

The chain couples TRBV6-1 to TRBJ1-4; a weak D match, TRBD1 (6 bases). Germline-derived CDR1 and CDR2 are MNHNS and SASEGT. V shed 5 bases and J shed 0 bases, with 10 bases lying between them. This CDR3 has 15 amino acids. The CDR3 is CASSQGFPTNEKLFF. In nucleotides, the CDR3 is TGTGCCAGCAGTCAGGGGTTTCCAACTAATGAAAAACTGTTTTTT.

The chain links TRBV9 to TRBJ1-5; no clear D. V gave up 4 bases and J gave up 4 bases, with 15 bases separating them. Germline assignment: CDR1 SGDLS and CDR2 YYNGEE. CDR3 length: 15 residues. The CDR3 region has the DNA TGTGCCAGCAGCCCCCGGGCAGGCAGTAATCAGCCCCAGCATTTT. As protein: CASSPRAGSNQPQHF. Full variable domain (outside the CDR3, taken from reference TRBV9 and TRBJ1-5): DSGVTQTPKHLITATGQRVTLRCSPRSGDLSVYWYQQSLDQGLQFLIQYYNGEERAKGNILERFSAQQFPDLHSELNLSSLELGDSALYFCASSPRAGSNQPQHFGDGTRLSIL.

This clone was observed once. Other DNA sequences in this specimen translate into the identical CDR3. This sequence joins TRBV19 and TRBJ2-7; perhaps D is TRBD1 or TRBD2 (5 bases each). V shed 4 bases and J shed 1 base, with 8 bases lying between them. The CDR3 length is 13 residues. Germline V lookup: CDR1 LNHDA, CDR2 SQIVND (reference sequence). CDR3 in amino acids: CASSRDGSYEQYF. In nucleotides, the CDR3 is TGTGCCAGTAGTAGGGACGGGTCCTACGAGCAGTACTTC.

V is TRBV28 and J is TRBJ1-4; the D is unclear. The germline V and J ends were trimmed by 2 bases and 6 bases, with 13 bases remaining between them. The CDR3 has 15 residues. Germline V gene data show CDR1 as MDHEN and CDR2 as SYDVKM. The CDR3 nucleotides are TGTGCCAGCAGTTTACGGCGGGGTCCCCATGAAAAACTGTTTTTT. It specifies CASSLRRGPHEKLFF.

The J gene is TRBJ2-2, the V gene TRBV5-1, with no clear D. This CDR3 comprises 16 residues. Germline CDR1 is SGHRS and CDR2 is YFSETQ. V was shortened by 0 bases and J by 4 bases, with 13 bases between the two germline ends. DNA for the CDR3: TGCGCCAGCAGCTTGGCTGGAAGGTCCCTCACCGGGGAGCTGTTTTTT. Translated: CASSLAGRSLTGELFF.

The rearrangement links TRBV19 to TRBJ2-5; possible D gene TRBD1, 6 bases. The germline CDR1 and CDR2 sequences are LNHDA and SQIVND (reference sequence). The V gene lost 5 bases and the J gene lost 1 base, with 17 bases spanning the gap. The CDR3 covers 16 residues. CDR3 in DNA: TGTGCCAGTAGTGGGGGCTATTACTTCGCCCAAGAGACCCAGTACTTC. Residues: CASSGGYYFAQETQYF. Full variable domain (missing parts from reference TRBV19 and TRBJ2-5): DGGITQSPKYLFRKEGQNVTLSCEQNLNHDAMYWYRQDPGQGLRLIYYSQIVNDFQKGDIAEGYSVSREKKESFPLTVTSAQKNPTAFYLCASSGGYYFAQETQYFGPGTRLLVL.

In nucleotides, the CDR3 is TGTGCCAGCAGCTCGGGACTAGCGGGAGCTTCTGATACGCAGTATTTT. This encodes CASSSGLAGASDTQYF. The chain links TRBV7-2 to TRBJ2-3, with TRBD2 matching over 14 bases. J gave up 6 bases and V 4 bases, and 6 bases lay outside the gene matches. This CDR3 comprises 16 residues. Germline assignment: CDR1 SGHTA and CDR2 FQGNSA.

In the case of this clone: The sample carries other DNA sequences with the same CDR3. The CDR3 nucleotides are TGTGCCAGCAGCGTAGGGCGGAGCTCTGGAAACACCATATATTTT. Encoded protein: CASSVGRSSGNTIYF. V usage is TRBV9 and J usage is TRBJ1-3; D gene uncertain. V lost 0 bases and J lost 0, with 7 bases in between. The CDR3 loop spans 15 amino acids. Per germline, CDR1 SGDLS and CDR2 YYNGEE. Using reference TRBV9 and TRBJ1-3 for the parts outside the CDR3, the full variable domain is DSGVTQTPKHLITATGQRVTLRCSPRSGDLSVYWYQQSLDQGLQFLIQYYNGEERAKGNILERFSAQQFPDLHSELNLSSLELGDSALYFCASSVGRSSGNTIYFGEGSWLTVV.

The rearrangement uses TRBV6-6 and TRBJ2-2, with 7 positions matching TRBD1. The CDR3 loop spans 13 amino acids. Germline-derived CDR1 and CDR2 are MNHNY and SVGAGI (reference sequence). Trimming took 5 bases from V and 6 from J; bases not matched to a gene: 3. CDR3 amino acids: CASSKQGPGELFF. Written as DNA, the CDR3 is TGTGCCAGCAGTAAACAGGGGCCCGGGGAGCTGTTTTTT.

The rearrangement uses TRBV7-2 and TRBJ2-5; no definite D call. Germline values: CDR1 SGHTA, CDR2 FQGNSA. Between the trimmed V and J ends, which lost 8 bases and 5 bases, there was a span of 15 bases. The CDR3 has 13 residues. CDR3 nucleotide sequence: TGTGCCAGCTCACGGGCCCCGGTTGAGACCCAGTACTTC. This encodes CASSRAPVETQYF.

The V and J genes are TRBV5-1 and TRBJ2-1, with TRBD1 matching 7 bases. This CDR3 spans 15 amino acids. V gave up 4 bases and J gave up 0 bases; unmatched junction bases: 4. Looked up from germline, CDR1 is SGHRS and CDR2 is YFSETQ. In DNA, the CDR3 is TGCGCCAGCAGCACCGGGACAGCCTCCTACAATGAGCAGTTCTTC. This codes for CASSTGTASYNEQFF. The variable domain in full, completed from reference TRBV5-1 and TRBJ2-1, reads KAGVTQTPRYLIKTRGQQVTLSCSPISGHRSVSWYQQTPGQGLQFLFEYFSETQRNKGNFPGRFSGRQFSNSRSEMNVSTLELGDSALYLCASSTGTASYNEQFFGPGTRLTVL.

The rearrangement joins TRBV13 to TRBJ1-2; maybe TRBD1 (5 bases). The CDR3 length is 15 residues. In germline, CDR1 is PRHDT, CDR2 FYEKMQ (reference sequence). V gave up 4 bases and J gave up 0 bases, with 12 bases separating them. The CDR3 nucleotides are TGTGCCAGCAGCTCCCGGGGGGGACCTAACTATGGCTACACCTTC. Amino acid sequence: CASSSRGGPNYGYTF.